This TCR beta chain is from a study of T cell repertoires in cytomegalovirus infection. This clonotype has just a few counts. TCRdb processed the reads anew with MiXCR; each CDR3 protein has one entry. Altogether under 150,000 distinct CDR3 sequences are present, 7% to 9.5% being singletons, with the ten largest covering 10%. Germline CDR1 is SGHRS and CDR2 is YFSETQ. V was clipped by 4 bases and J by 4 bases; unmatched bases: 6. CDR3 length equals 14 residues. The sequenced sample was PBMCs. The chain uses TRBV5-1 and TRBJ1-1; TRBD1 matches 8 bases. The clonotype comes from a human donor in good health (CMV status not recorded). Some clones in this sample may be carry-over from other donors' samples. The DNA of the CDR3 is TGCGCCAGCAGCCGTGGACAGGGAGGCACTGAAGCTTTCTTT. Translation gives CASSRGQGGTEAFF.